This T cell receptor (beta chain) is drawn from a study of T cell responses to AZD1222 COVID-19 vaccine. General observations from the study: The peak T cell response came first, and repertoires were sampled only after it. At baseline, just a handful of AZD1222 recipients tested seropositive. In the spike-specific TCR repertoire, nearly half reportedly target unmutated variant regions. Females made up more of the donors, who were largely white British, and clonal diversity may have come out too low.

Sequencing used immunoSEQ multiplex PCR; TCRdb keeps in-frame clones, though not all of them. This table holds 150,000 to 200,000 clones, 94% found once. Regarding this clone: Its antigen is still unknown.

Germline CDR1 is MNHEY and CDR2 is SMNVEV (reference sequence). This CDR3 comprises 15 residues. The V end lost 1 base, the J end lost 6 bases, and 13 bases lay between the germline ends. The source material was peripheral blood, sampled 28 days after the second AZD1222 dose. The receptor comes from an adult who received the AZD1222 COVID-19 vaccine. V gene TRBV27 combines with J gene TRBJ2-1, with a weak D call TRBD1 (5 bases). CDR3 region: CASSLYGRVGNEQFF. The CDR3 bases are TGTGCCAGCAGTTTATATGGCAGGGTGGGCAATGAGCAGTTCTTC.